This TCR beta chain was identified during a study of T cell responses to AZD1222 COVID-19 vaccine. J lost 9 bases, V lost 5 bases, and 9 bases had no gene match. Germline V CDR1 and CDR2: MNHEY, SMNVEV (reference sequence). CDR3 length: 16 amino acids. Sequenced by immunoSEQ multiplex PCR; TCRdb stores in-frame clones only, minus some. The table includes 30,000 to 40,000 clones, about 84% detected once. Investigators merged groups given second doses at roughly 4 or roughly 12 weeks. The chain is built from TRBV27 and TRBJ2-3; 15 positions match TRBD2. The sample consisted of peripheral blood, taken 28 days after the second AZD1222 dose. The source is an adult who received the AZD1222 COVID-19 vaccine. The CDR3 reads CASSPGTSGGSRTQYF. The CDR3 DNA follows: TGTGCCAGCAGTCCAGGGACTAGCGGGGGGTCACGCACGCAGTATTTT.